This TCR beta chain is from a study of long-term antiretroviral therapy in people with HIV. General study results and limits: Diversity remained lower than transplant donor controls, even though it increased after ART. In HIV, the repertoires covered a tighter span of CDR3 lengths than in controls. Dominance of pre-ART expanded clones persisted, fluctuating and often declining after ART.

The CDR3 spans 18 residues. The V segment lost 0 bases and the J segment 1 base; nucleotides outside the gene matches: 8. Germline values: CDR1 MGHRA, CDR2 YSYEKL. Details on this clone: What it binds is not known.

This was the immunoSEQ v3.0 assay at survey level. TCRdb's table, derived via immunoSEQ multiplex PCR, lists solely in-frame clones and lacks some. Of about 29,000 clones listed, roughly nine tenths are singletons. V usage is TRBV4-1 and J usage is TRBJ2-1; 8 nucleotides agree with TRBD1. Here the sequenced sample was unsorted PBMCs, taken roughly 5 years before starting antiretroviral therapy. The TCR comes from a man in his fifties or sixties with HIV. The DNA for the CDR3 is TGCGCCAGCAGCCAAGATTTTAAGACAGGGGTATCCTACAATGAGCAGTTCTTC. It yields the protein CASSQDFKTGVSYNEQFF.